The present T cell receptor beta chain was sequenced within a study of T cell repertoires in cytomegalovirus infection. Study details: Newly reported HLA-C-restricted and thoroughly characterized HLA-B-restricted CMV epitopes were employed.

TCRdb re-analysed the reads in MiXCR, keeping a single row per CDR3 protein. The sample records 700,000 to 850,000 distinct CDR3 sequences, 30% to 35% being singletons. This clonotype has only a few counts. The antigen remains undetermined. The germline V gene encodes CDR1 MGHRA and CDR2 YSYEKL. J lost 5 bases, V lost 4 bases, and 6 bases had no gene match. The CDR3 spans 14 residues. The chain is built from TRBV4-1 and TRBJ2-7; 9 nucleotides match TRBD1. The material sequenced was cultured CD8+ T cells from PBMCs, taken from culture after CMV antigen stimulation. The sequence was obtained from a human donor in good health (CMV status not recorded). Some clones in this sample may be carry-over from other donors' samples. For the CDR3, the DNA is TGCGCCAGCAGCCCGGGGACAGGGAATGACGAGCAGTACTTC. Translating it yields CASSPGTGNDEQYF.